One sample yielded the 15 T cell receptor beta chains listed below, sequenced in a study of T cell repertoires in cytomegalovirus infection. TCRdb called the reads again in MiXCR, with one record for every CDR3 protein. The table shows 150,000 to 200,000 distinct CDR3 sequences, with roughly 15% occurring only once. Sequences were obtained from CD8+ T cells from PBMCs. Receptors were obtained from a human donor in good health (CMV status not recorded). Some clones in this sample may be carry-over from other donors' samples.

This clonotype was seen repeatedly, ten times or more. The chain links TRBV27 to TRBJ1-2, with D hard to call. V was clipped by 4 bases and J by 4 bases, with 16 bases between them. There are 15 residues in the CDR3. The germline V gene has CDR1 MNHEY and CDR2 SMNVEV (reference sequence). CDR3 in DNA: TGTGCCAGCAGTTCTGCCGCGATAGGGTCCTATGGCTACACCTTC. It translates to CASSSAAIGSYGYTF.

This chain's CDR3 is CASSEHPGQGGTQYF. The CDR3 coding sequence is TGTGCCAGCAGCGAACATCCGGGACAGGGTGGGACCCAGTACTTC. V is TRBV4-2 and J is TRBJ2-5; 9 bases align to TRBD1. The CDR3 is 15 amino acids. Trimming took 5 bases from V and 7 from J; bases not matched to a gene: 11. Germline assignment: CDR1 LGHNA and CDR2 YNFKEQ.

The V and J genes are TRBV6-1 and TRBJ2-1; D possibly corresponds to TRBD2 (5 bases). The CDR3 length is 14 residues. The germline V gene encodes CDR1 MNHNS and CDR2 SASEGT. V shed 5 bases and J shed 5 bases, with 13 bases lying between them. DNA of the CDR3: TGTGCCAGCAGTTACGGAAAAGCGGACAATGAGCAGTTCTTC. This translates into CASSYGKADNEQFF.

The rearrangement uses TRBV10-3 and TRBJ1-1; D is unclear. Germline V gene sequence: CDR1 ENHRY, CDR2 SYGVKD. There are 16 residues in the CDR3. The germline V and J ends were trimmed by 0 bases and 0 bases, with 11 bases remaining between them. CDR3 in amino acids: CAISESIRAVNTEAFF. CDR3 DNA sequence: TGTGCCATCAGTGAGTCGATTCGGGCGGTGAACACTGAAGCTTTCTTT.

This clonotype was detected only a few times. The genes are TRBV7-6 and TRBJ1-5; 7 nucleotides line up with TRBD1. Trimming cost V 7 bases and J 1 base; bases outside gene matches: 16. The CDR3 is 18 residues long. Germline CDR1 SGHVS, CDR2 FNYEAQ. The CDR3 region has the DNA TGTGCCAGCATCGCTTTAGGGGGCCCCCATGGAAGCAATCAGCCCCAGCATTTT. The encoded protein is CASIALGGPHGSNQPQHF.

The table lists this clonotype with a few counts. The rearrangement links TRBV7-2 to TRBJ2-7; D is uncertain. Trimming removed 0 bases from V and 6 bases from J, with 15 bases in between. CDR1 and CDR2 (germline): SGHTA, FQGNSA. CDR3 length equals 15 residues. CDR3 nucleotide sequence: TGTGCCAGCAGCTTAGCAGGCCATGGGTTTATCGAGCAGTACTTC. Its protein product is CASSLAGHGFIEQYF.

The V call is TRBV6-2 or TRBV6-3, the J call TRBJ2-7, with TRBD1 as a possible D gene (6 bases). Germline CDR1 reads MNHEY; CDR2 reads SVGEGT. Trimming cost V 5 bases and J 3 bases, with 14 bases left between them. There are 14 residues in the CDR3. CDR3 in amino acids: CASSRPWTDYEQYF. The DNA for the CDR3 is TGTGCCAGCAGTCGCCCGTGGACAGACTACGAGCAGTACTTC.

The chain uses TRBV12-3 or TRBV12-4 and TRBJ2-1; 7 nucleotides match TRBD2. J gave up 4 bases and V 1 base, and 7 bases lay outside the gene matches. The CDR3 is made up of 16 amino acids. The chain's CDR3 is CASSLGPGGTYNEQFF. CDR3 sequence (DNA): TGTGCCAGCAGTTTAGGGCCGGGGGGAACATACAATGAGCAGTTCTTC.

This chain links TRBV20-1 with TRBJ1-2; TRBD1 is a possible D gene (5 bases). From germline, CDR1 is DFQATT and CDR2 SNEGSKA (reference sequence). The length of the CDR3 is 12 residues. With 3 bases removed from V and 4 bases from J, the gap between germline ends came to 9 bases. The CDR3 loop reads CSARGGVYGYTF. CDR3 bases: TGCAGTGCTAGGGGGGGTGTCTATGGCTACACCTTC.

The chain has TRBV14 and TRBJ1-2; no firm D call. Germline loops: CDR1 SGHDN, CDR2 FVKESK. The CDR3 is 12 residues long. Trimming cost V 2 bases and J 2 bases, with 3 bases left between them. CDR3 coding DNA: TGTGCCAGCAGCCAAACCAACTATGGCTACACCTTC. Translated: CASSQTNYGYTF.

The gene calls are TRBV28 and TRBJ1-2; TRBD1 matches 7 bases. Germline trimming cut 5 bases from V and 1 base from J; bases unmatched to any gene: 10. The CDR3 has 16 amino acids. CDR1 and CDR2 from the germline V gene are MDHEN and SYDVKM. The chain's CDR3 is CASSPQTGPYNYGYTF. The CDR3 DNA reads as TGTGCCAGCAGTCCTCAGACAGGGCCCTATAACTATGGCTACACCTTC.

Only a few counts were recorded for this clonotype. CDR3 bases: TGTGCCAGCAGCCCCAGGGGTAGCGGGGGGCGCTACGAGCAGTACTTC. The encoded protein is CASSPRGSGGRYEQYF. V and J are TRBV14 and TRBJ2-7; 10 bases agree with TRBD2. The trim removed 4 bases at V and 3 bases at J, leaving 9 bases unmatched. CDR1 is SGHDN and CDR2 is FVKESK in the germline V gene. CDR3 length: 16 amino acids.

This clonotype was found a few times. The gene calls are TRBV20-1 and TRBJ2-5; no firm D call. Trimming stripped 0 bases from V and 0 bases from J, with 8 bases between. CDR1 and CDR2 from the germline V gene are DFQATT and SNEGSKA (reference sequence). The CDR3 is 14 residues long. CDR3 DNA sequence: TGCAGTGCTAGAGAGGCTAAGAACCAAGAGACCCAGTACTTC. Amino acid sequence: CSAREAKNQETQYF.

The CDR3 DNA follows: TGTGCCAGCAGCTCCTATAGACAGGGTGGACATGAAAAACTGTTTTTT. Translated, it gives CASSSYRQGGHEKLFF. The chain links TRBV7-2 to TRBJ1-4; 7 bases fit TRBD1. The germline V gene encodes CDR1 SGHTA and CDR2 FQGNSA. This CDR3 comprises 16 residues. V lost 4 bases and J lost 6; bases outside the gene matches: 11.

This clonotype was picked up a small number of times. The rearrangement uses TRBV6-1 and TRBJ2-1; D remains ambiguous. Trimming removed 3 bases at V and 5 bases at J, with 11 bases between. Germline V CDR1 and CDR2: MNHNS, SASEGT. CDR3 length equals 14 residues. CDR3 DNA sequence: TGTGCCAGCAGTGACAGGAGAGGACACAATGAGCAGTTCTTC. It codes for CASSDRRGHNEQFF.